Presented here are 4 T cell receptor beta chains from one specimen sequenced in a study of blood T cell repertoires in COVID-19 (dated by TCRdb to about 2020). The library relied on the immunoSEQ multiplex PCR assay. TCRdb stores this immuneACCESS table with in-frame sequences only. Part of the clones is absent; in the studies checked, under half of the shortfall reflects unresolved V genes, and no reason is known for the rest. Here the sample has 90,000 to 150,000 clones; approximately 81% occur a single time. 3% to 4.5% of the sample is held by the ten biggest clonotypes. Material: peripheral blood. The receptors come from a woman of 80 years or more with acute or convalescent COVID-19.

The chain couples TRBV5-6 to TRBJ2-7, with D hard to call. The germline V gene has CDR1 SGHDT and CDR2 YYEEEE. V was clipped by 1 base and J by 4 bases, with 9 bases between them. The CDR3 runs 13 residues. As DNA, the CDR3 is TGTGCCAGCAGCTTGTTCCAGAATTACGAGCAGTACTTC. Translation gives CASSLFQNYEQYF.

The J gene is TRBJ2-3, the V gene TRBV6-6, with TRBD1 identical over 7 bases. CDR1 is MNHNY and CDR2 is SVGAGI in the germline V gene (reference sequence). CDR3 size: 15 residues. After removal of 6 bases from V and 2 bases from J, the junction contained 8 bases not matched to a gene. The CDR3 DNA reads as TGTGCCAGCAGCCCACCGGGACAGCTCACAGATACGCAGTATTTT. It specifies CASSPPGQLTDTQYF.

The V gene is TRBV6-5, the J gene TRBJ1-6; 8 positions agree with TRBD1. In germline, CDR1 is MNHEY, CDR2 SVGAGI. The V gene end was trimmed by 5 bases and the J gene end by 7 bases; junction bases not matched to a gene: 7. This CDR3 contains 15 residues. The CDR3 sequence: CASSPWTGNNSPLHF. CDR3 bases: TGTGCCAGCAGTCCCTGGACAGGGAACAATTCACCCCTCCACTTT.

The V and J genes are TRBV4-1 and TRBJ1-5, with D perhaps matching TRBD1 (5 bases). V lost 1 base and J lost 9, with 16 bases in between. The CDR3 has 15 residues. Per the germline V gene, CDR1 is MGHRA and CDR2 is YSYEKL. The CDR3 region has the DNA TGCGCCAGCAGCCAAGTTTGGGGCCTTCAGGGGCCCCAGCATTTT. It encodes CASSQVWGLQGPQHF.